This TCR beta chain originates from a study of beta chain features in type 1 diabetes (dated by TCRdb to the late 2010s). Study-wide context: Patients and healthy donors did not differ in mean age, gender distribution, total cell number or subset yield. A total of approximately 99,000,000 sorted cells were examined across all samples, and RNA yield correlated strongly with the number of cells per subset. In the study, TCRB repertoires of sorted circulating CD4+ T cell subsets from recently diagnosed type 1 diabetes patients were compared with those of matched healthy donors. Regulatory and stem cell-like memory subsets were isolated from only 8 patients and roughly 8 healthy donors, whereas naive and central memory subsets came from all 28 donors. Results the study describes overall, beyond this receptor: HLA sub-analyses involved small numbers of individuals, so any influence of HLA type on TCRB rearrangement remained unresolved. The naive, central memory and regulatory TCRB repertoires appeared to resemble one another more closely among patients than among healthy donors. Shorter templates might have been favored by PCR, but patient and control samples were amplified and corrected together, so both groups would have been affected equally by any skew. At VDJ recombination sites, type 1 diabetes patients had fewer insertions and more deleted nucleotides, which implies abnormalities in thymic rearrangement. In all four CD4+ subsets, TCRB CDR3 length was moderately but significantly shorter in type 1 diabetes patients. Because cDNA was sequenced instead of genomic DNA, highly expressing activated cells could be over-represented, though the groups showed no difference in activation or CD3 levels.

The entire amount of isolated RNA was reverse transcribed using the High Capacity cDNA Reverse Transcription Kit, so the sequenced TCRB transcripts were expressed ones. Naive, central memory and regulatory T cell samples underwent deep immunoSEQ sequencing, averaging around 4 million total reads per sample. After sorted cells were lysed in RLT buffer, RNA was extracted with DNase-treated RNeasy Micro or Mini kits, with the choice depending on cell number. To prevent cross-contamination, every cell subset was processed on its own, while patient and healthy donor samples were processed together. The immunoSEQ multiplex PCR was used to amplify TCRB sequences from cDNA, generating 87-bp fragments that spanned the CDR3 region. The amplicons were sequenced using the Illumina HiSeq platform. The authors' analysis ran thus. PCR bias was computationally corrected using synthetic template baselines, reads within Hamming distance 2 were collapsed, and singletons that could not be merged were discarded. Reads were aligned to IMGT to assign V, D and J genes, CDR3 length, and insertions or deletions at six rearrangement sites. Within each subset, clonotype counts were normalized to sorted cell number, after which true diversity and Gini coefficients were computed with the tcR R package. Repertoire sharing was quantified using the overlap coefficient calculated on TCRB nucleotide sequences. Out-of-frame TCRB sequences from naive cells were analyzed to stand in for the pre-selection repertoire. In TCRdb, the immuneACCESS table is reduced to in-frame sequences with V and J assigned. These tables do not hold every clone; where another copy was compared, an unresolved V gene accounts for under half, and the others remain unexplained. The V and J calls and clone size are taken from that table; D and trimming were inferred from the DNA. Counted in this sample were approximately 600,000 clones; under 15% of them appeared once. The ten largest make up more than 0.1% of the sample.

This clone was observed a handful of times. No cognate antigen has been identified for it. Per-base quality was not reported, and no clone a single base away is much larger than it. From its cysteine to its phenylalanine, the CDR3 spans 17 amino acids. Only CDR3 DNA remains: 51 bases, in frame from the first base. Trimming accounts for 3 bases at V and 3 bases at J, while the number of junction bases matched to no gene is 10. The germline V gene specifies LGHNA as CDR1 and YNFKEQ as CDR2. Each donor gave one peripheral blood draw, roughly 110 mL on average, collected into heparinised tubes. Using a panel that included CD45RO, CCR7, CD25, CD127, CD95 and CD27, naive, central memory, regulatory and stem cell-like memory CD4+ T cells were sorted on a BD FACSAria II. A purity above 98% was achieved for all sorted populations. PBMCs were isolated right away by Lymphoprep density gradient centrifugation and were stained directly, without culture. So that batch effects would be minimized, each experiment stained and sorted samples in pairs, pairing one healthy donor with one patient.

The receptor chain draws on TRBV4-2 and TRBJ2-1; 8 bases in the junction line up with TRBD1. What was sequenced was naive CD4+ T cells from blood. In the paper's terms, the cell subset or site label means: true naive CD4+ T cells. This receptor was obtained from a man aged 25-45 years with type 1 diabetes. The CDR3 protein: CASSQQGETGDYNEQFF. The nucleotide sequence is TGTGCCAGCAGCCAGCAGGGCGAGACAGGGGACTACAATGAGCAGTTCTTC.